This TCR beta chain was sequenced for a study of beta chain features in type 1 diabetes. Study conclusions and caveats: Patients with type 1 diabetes carried fewer insertions and had more deletions at their VDJ junctions. Small HLA sub-analyses could not settle whether HLA shapes TCRB rearrangement. Overrepresentation of cells with high TCR expression could result from cDNA sequencing.

In the case of this clone: The antigen is not known. The same CDR3 arises from other DNA sequences in this sample as well.

The whole isolated RNA underwent reverse transcription, so sequencing captured expressed TCRB transcripts. TCRdb keeps only in-frame clones here, not all; method: immunoSEQ multiplex PCR. This table has 970,000 or so clones, 15% to 20% appearing once. Trimming removed 3 bases at V and 2 bases at J, with 8 bases between. This CDR3 spans 13 amino acids. Looked up from germline, CDR1 is MDHEN and CDR2 is SYDVKM. Every single donor gave one heparinised blood draw, and these averaged roughly 120 mL. The clonotype originates from a woman between 18 and 29 years old in good health. Sequenced sample: naive CD4+ T cells from blood. V usage is TRBV28 and J usage is TRBJ2-7, with a tentative D call TRBD1 (5 bases). The CDR3: CASSLAGTYEQYF. CDR3 coding DNA: TGTGCCAGCAGTTTGGCAGGGACCTACGAGCAGTACTTC.